These T cell receptor beta chains were read from a single sample in a study of T cell repertoires in cytomegalovirus infection. Via MiXCR, TCRdb re-called the reads, giving one row per CDR3 protein. The data show approximately 990,000 distinct CDR3 sequences, roughly 30% seen once. These receptors' antigens are unknown. Source: cultured CD8+ T cells from PBMCs, taken from culture after CMV antigen stimulation. These receptors were taken from a human donor in good health (CMV status not recorded). Some clones in this sample may be carry-over from other donors' samples. Each CDR3 is given with its conserved first and last residue. The D gene is left open where the match is weak. Expanded clones get a size class; other rows say once, few or many, or leave the size out.

>TRBJ2-1|TRBD2|TRBV7-9|17|.
CASSSGLAGGVRNEQFF
TGTGCCAGCAGCTCGGGACTAGCGGGAGGGGTGCGCAATGAGCAGTTCTTC
>TRBJ1-5|.|TRBV19|16|few
CASSIVPRVVNQPQHF
TGTGCCAGTAGTATAGTGCCCAGGGTGGTAAATCAGCCCCAGCATTTT
>TRBJ2-3|TRBD2|TRBV27|13|.
CASQLAGTDTQYF
TGTGCCAGCCAACTAGCGGGCACAGATACGCAGTATTTT
>TRBJ1-2|.|TRBV12-3/TRBV12-4|15|.
CASTWGGVEGFGYTF
TGTGCCAGCACCTGGGGAGGGGTAGAAGGCTTCGGCTACACCTTC
>TRBJ1-1|.|TRBV7-8|13|many
CAGTTGGNAEAFF
TGTGCCGGCACCACCGGGGGGAACGCTGAAGCTTTCTTT
>TRBJ1-6|TRBD1|TRBV19|15|few
CASLPSGTGYSPLHF
TGTGCCAGTCTCCCCTCCGGGACAGGGTATTCACCCCTCCACTTT
>TRBJ2-5|TRBD1|TRBV7-9|16|few
CASSTRQGAPRETQYF
TGTGCCAGCAGCACCCGACAGGGGGCACCGAGAGAGACCCAGTACTTC
>TRBJ1-1|TRBD1|TRBV10-3|14|few
CASEETGRGTEAFF
TGTGCCTCCGAAGAGACAGGGCGAGGCACTGAAGCTTTCTTT
>TRBJ1-2|.|TRBV6-2/TRBV6-3|14|many
CASSYSAGMDGYTF
TGTGCCAGCAGTTACTCGGCGGGGATGGATGGCTACACCTTC
>TRBJ1-5|TRBD1|TRBV7-6|16|.
CASSCLGQRHNQPQHF
TGTGCCAGCAGCTGCTTGGGACAGCGGCATAATCAGCCCCAGCATTTT
>TRBJ1-1|.|TRBV2|12|.
CASPGQSTEAFF
TGTGCCAGTCCCGGACAGTCCACTGAAGCTTTCTTT
>TRBJ2-3|TRBD1|TRBV6-1|14|once
CASSGDRGPPEQYF
TGTGCCAGCAGCGGGGACAGGGGCCCCCCGGAGCAGTATTTT
>TRBJ2-3|TRBD2|TRBV7-6|17|many
CASSLWSSGGAADTQYF
TGTGCCAGCAGCTTATGGAGTAGCGGGGGGGCCGCAGATACGCAGTATTTT
>TRBJ1-2|.|TRBV20-1|13|.
CSANRGGGSGYTF
TGCAGTGCTAACCGGGGGGGGGGCTCTGGCTACACCTTC
>TRBJ2-3|.|TRBV11-2|13|.
CASSAVPTDTQYF
TGTGCCAGCAGCGCCGTACCCACAGATACGCAGTATTTT
>TRBJ1-4|.|TRBV19|13|.
CASSKGTRKKLFF
TGTGCCAGTAGTAAAGGGACAAGGAAAAAACTGTTTTTT
>TRBJ1-4|.|TRBV4-3|14|.
CASSQLQRNEKLFF
TGCGCCAGCAGCCAACTTCAGCGGAATGAAAAACTGTTTTTT
>TRBJ2-5|.|TRBV15|16|.
CATSRDLMSYAETQYF
TGTGCCACCAGCAGAGACCTTATGAGTTACGCGGAGACCCAGTACTTC
>TRBJ2-2|.|TRBV27|16|few
CASSFHLRGNTGELFF
TGTGCCAGCAGTTTCCACCTCAGGGGTAACACCGGGGAGCTGTTTTTT
>TRBJ2-2|TRBD1|TRBV29-1|14|.
CSVTGTGGTGELFF
TGCAGCGTCACCGGGACAGGGGGCACCGGGGAGCTGTTTTTT
>TRBJ2-1|.|TRBV7-2|19|many
CASSLGRSLLDLYYNEQFF
TGTGCCAGCAGCTTAGGCAGGTCGTTGTTAGACCTATATTACAATGAGCAGTTCTTC
>TRBJ2-1|TRBD2|TRBV7-6|16|.
CASSLGRTSADNEQFF
TGTGCTAGCAGCTTAGGACGAACTAGCGCCGACAATGAGCAGTTCTTC
>TRBJ2-3|TRBD2|TRBV11-2|17|.
CASSARTSGASTDTQYF
TGTGCCAGCAGTGCTAGGACTAGCGGGGCGAGCACAGATACGCAGTATTTT
>TRBJ1-6|TRBD1|TRBV5-3|16|.
CARSCALGQDNSPLHF
TGTGCCAGAAGCTGCGCCCTGGGACAGGATAATTCACCCCTCCACTTT
>TRBJ1-4|.|TRBV27|17|few
CASSLISNTATNEKLFF
TGTGCCAGCAGTTTAATCTCGAACACAGCAACTAATGAAAAACTGTTTTTT
>TRBJ1-1|TRBD1|TRBV6-6|15|once
CANSTPTGPDTEAFF
TGTGCCAACAGTACCCCGACAGGGCCGGACACTGAAGCTTTCTTT
>TRBJ2-1|.|TRBV25-1|12|.
CASGSEGNEQFF
TGTGCCAGCGGGAGCGAGGGGAATGAGCAGTTCTTC
>TRBJ1-5|.|TRBV7-6|15|.
CASSSGTVPNQPQHF
TGTGCCAGCAGTTCCGGGACGGTGCCGAATCAGCCCCAGCATTTT
>TRBJ1-1|.|TRBV12-5|13|.
CASALVANTEAFF
TGTGCTAGTGCCCTAGTTGCGAACACTGAAGCTTTCTTT
>TRBJ2-7|.|TRBV7-9|14|.
CASSPMAGTYEQYF
TGTGCCAGCAGCCCCATGGCAGGAACCTACGAGCAGTACTTC
>TRBJ1-1|.|TRBV3-1|14|.
CASSQVSGRTEAFF
TGTGCCAGCAGCCAAGTCAGCGGGAGGACTGAAGCTTTCTTT
>TRBJ2-2|.|TRBV7-9|16|many
CASSLALSVNTGELFF
TGTGCCAGCAGCTTAGCGCTGTCAGTGAACACCGGGGAGCTGTTTTTT
>TRBJ1-5|.|TRBV4-1|15|.
CASSHEQGINQPQHF
TGCGCCAGCAGCCATGAGCAGGGGATCAATCAGCCCCAGCATTTT
>TRBJ2-2|TRBD1|TRBV6-6|15|.
CASSLDRANTGELFF
TGTGCCAGCAGCCTGGACAGGGCGAACACCGGGGAGCTGTTTTTT
>TRBJ2-7|TRBD1|TRBV19|13|.
CASGQGINYEQYF
TGTGCCAGCGGACAGGGGATAAACTACGAGCAGTACTTC
>TRBJ1-1|.|TRBV5-4|15|few
CASSPDAAVGTEAFF
TGTGCCAGCAGCCCGGACGCCGCGGTTGGGACTGAAGCTTTCTTT
>TRBJ2-1|TRBD2|TRBV5-3|15|once
CARSLAGGPYNEQFF
TGTGCCAGAAGCCTAGCGGGGGGCCCGTACAATGAGCAGTTCTTC
>TRBJ2-1|TRBD2|TRBV19|14|once
CASERGNSYNEQFF
TGTGCCAGTGAGCGGGGGAACTCCTACAATGAGCAGTTCTTC
>TRBJ1-2|TRBD1|TRBV6-5|17|.
CASSYPPPTGVQGGYTF
TGTGCCAGCAGTTACCCACCACCAACAGGGGTCCAAGGTGGCTACACCTTC
>TRBJ2-1|.|TRBV7-8|16|.
CASSSLGRGTYNEQFF
TGTGCCAGCAGCTCCCTGGGCAGGGGTACCTACAATGAGCAGTTCTTC
>TRBJ1-1|.|TRBV4-2|15|few
CASSQDGGADTEAFF
TGTGCCAGCAGCCAAGATGGAGGGGCAGACACTGAAGCTTTCTTT
>TRBJ1-5|.|TRBV6-1|13|.
CASMAKGRQPQHF
TGTGCCAGCATGGCGAAGGGACGCCAGCCCCAGCATTTT
>TRBJ1-1|.|TRBV4-1|16|.
CASSQDYWGLNTEAFF
TGCGCCAGCAGCCAAGATTATTGGGGCTTGAACACTGAAGCTTTCTTT
>TRBJ1-5|.|TRBV27|15|few
CASSDGYEGNQPQHF
TGTGCCAGCAGTGACGGGTACGAGGGGAATCAGCCCCAGCATTTT
>TRBJ1-1|TRBD1|TRBV20-1|13|.
CSASGTGVTEAFF
TGCAGTGCTTCCGGGACAGGGGTCACTGAAGCTTTCTTT
>TRBJ2-1|.|TRBV10-3|13|few
CAIGRPPRNEQFF
TGTGCCATCGGCCGGCCCCCCCGGAATGAGCAGTTCTTC
>TRBJ2-2|.|TRBV6-5|14|.
CASSYQTSTGELFF
TGTGCCAGCAGTTACCAAACTTCAACCGGGGAGCTGTTTTTT
>TRBJ2-3|TRBD2|TRBV27|18|.
CASSFLLAGELWADTQYF
TGTGCCAGCAGTTTTCTACTAGCGGGGGAGTTGTGGGCTGATACGCAGTATTTT
>TRBJ2-3|.|TRBV27|14|.
CASRRFPGTDTQYF
TGTGCCAGCAGGCGGTTCCCGGGCACAGATACGCAGTATTTT
>TRBJ2-7|.|TRBV7-6|16|.
CASSQGKGPKSYEQYF
TGTGCCAGCAGCCAGGGTAAGGGTCCCAAAAGCTACGAGCAGTACTTC
>TRBJ1-2|.|TRBV27|16|once
CASSLGPPEGDYGYTF
TGTGCCAGCAGTTTAGGTCCCCCGGAGGGGGATTACGGCTACACCTTC
>TRBJ2-5|.|TRBV15|15|few
CATSRDRTFWETQYF
TGTGCCACCAGCAGAGATCGGACTTTTTGGGAGACCCAGTACTTC
>TRBJ1-2|TRBD1|TRBV6-1|13|many
CASRGTGSYGYTF
TGTGCCAGCAGGGGGACAGGCTCGTATGGCTACACCTTC
>TRBJ2-1|TRBD2|TRBV5-6|15|.
CASSLAWGGNNEQFF
TGTGCCAGCAGCCTCGCTTGGGGGGGGAACAATGAGCAGTTCTTC